The 11 T cell receptor beta chains presented below share a single source sample, sequenced in a study of vaccination effects on CD4 cells after COVID-19. Within the ViraFEST assay, antigen-specific CD4+ T cells underwent expansion with viral peptide pools prior to sequencing. After around ten days in culture, the CD4+ T cells were isolated. All vaccine recipients tested negative for nucleocapsid antibodies and had never contracted SARS-CoV-2 infection. The data were produced by immunoSEQ multiplex PCR, yet TCRdb's version contains in-frame clones alone and is incomplete. The table records 35,000 to 50,000 clones, 77% of them present only once. No antigen is known for these receptors. The input for sequencing was CD4+ T cells from PBMCs cultured with HCoV-NL63 spike peptides, taken before COVID-19 vaccination. The receptors come from a human donor who received a COVID-19 vaccine.

The chain has TRBV2 and TRBJ2-2, with unresolved D. Looked up from germline, CDR1 is SNHLY and CDR2 is FYNNEI. Trimming stripped 6 bases from V and 6 bases from J, with 11 bases between. The CDR3 loop spans 13 amino acids. CDR3 sequence reads: CASREVMAGELFF. In DNA form, the CDR3 reads TGTGCCAGCAGAGAGGTTATGGCCGGGGAGCTGTTTTTT.

The CDR3 loop is CASPSWGPRRASTDTQYF. The CDR3 DNA follows: TGTGCCAGCCCCTCTTGGGGTCCCAGGAGGGCAAGCACAGATACGCAGTATTTT. V is TRBV5-8 and J is TRBJ2-3, with D maybe TRBD2 (6 bases). CDR1 and CDR2 (germline): SGHTS, YDEGEE. There are 18 residues in the CDR3. V lost 7 bases and J lost 0, with 24 bases in between.

A single count supports this clone. The chain links TRBV19 to TRBJ2-2; TRBD1 might be the D (6 bases). CDR1 and CDR2 (germline): LNHDA, SQIVND (reference sequence). The CDR3 sequence is 15 residues long. Trimming pared 4 bases from V and 6 bases from J, leaving 15 bases between. Written as DNA, the CDR3 is TGTGCCAGTAGTACCCGGACAGATTATCCCGGGGAGCTGTTTTTT. Amino acids: CASSTRTDYPGELFF.

The rearrangement joins TRBV7-2 to TRBJ1-2, with unresolved D. Germline CDR1 is SGHTA and CDR2 is FQGNSA. V was cut by 5 bases and J by 13 bases, with 17 bases left in between. CDR3 size: 12 residues. CDR3 amino acids: CASSTASGRGTF. CDR3 nucleotide sequence: TGTGCCAGCAGCACGGCCAGTGGACGGGGCACCTTC. The full variable domain, rest sourced from reference TRBV7-2 and TRBJ1-2, is GAGVSQSPSNKVTEKGKDVELRCDPISGHTALYWYRQSLGQGLEFLIYFQGNSAPDKSGLPSDRFSAERTGGSVSTLTIQRTQQEDSAVYLCASSTASGRGTFGSGTRLTVV.

The V gene is TRBV10-3, the J gene TRBJ2-7; perhaps TRBD2 as D (5 bases). Trimming took off 4 bases at V and 0 bases at J, with 7 bases between the two ends. Germline CDR1 reads ENHRY; CDR2 reads SYGVKD. This CDR3 has 13 residues. The CDR3 nucleotides read TGTGCCATCAGTGCGGGGTCCTCCTACGAGCAGTACGTC. It is translated as CAISAGSSYEQYV.

This clone has more than one count but fewer than ten. The chain uses TRBV5-8 and TRBJ1-1; D perhaps matches TRBD1 (5 bases). This CDR3 spans 15 amino acids. Trimming removed 7 bases from V and 1 base from J, with 17 bases in between. Germline assignment: CDR1 SGHTS and CDR2 YDEGEE. CDR3 residues: CASPGPPGGNTEAFF. The CDR3 nucleotides read TGTGCCAGCCCGGGGCCGCCGGGGGGGAACACTGAAGCTTTCTTT.

The rearrangement links TRBV30 to TRBJ1-6, with TRBD1 identical over 9 bases. The V and J ends lost 5 bases and 10 bases, in that order; junction bases with no gene match: 15. CDR3 size: 16 residues. Per germline, CDR1 GTSNPN and CDR2 SVGIG (reference sequence). The CDR3 here is CAWENLTGGAGSPLHF. The CDR3, as DNA: TGTGCCTGGGAAAACCTCACAGGGGGCGCGGGATCACCCCTCCACTTT.

The V gene is TRBV18, the J gene TRBJ1-1; D remains unclear. This CDR3 contains 12 residues. Per germline, CDR1 KGHSH and CDR2 LQKENI. V lost 5 bases and J lost 0, with 4 bases in between. CDR3: CASSSMNTEAFF. The DNA of the CDR3 is TGTGCCAGCTCATCGATGAACACTGAAGCTTTCTTT.

In nucleotides, the CDR3 is TGTGCCAGCAGTTCAGGGGAGGGCTACACCTTC. Amino acid sequence: CASSSGEGYTF. The chain joins TRBV12-3 or TRBV12-4 to TRBJ1-2; maybe TRBD1 (6 bases). V lost 4 bases to trimming and J lost 8 bases, with 8 bases between them. This CDR3 contains 11 residues.

The chain combines TRBV6-5 with TRBJ1-2; 11 nucleotides align to TRBD1. This CDR3 spans 15 amino acids. V shed 6 bases and J 1 base; nucleotides not matched to a gene: 4. In germline, CDR1 is MNHEY, CDR2 SVGAGI. This CDR3 reads CASRTGTGGNYGYTF. The CDR3 DNA reads as TGTGCCAGCAGAACTGGGACAGGGGGTAACTATGGCTACACCTTC.

The J gene is TRBJ2-4, the V gene TRBV5-1, with TRBD2 matching over 11 bases. V shed 2 bases, J shed 4 bases, and the junction held 2 bases outside the gene matches. This CDR3 region has 15 residues. Germline V gene sequence: CDR1 SGHRS, CDR2 YFSETQ. CDR3 protein: CASSFVAGGKNIQYF. The CDR3 DNA reads TGCGCCAGCAGCTTTGTAGCGGGGGGGAAAAACATTCAGTACTTC.